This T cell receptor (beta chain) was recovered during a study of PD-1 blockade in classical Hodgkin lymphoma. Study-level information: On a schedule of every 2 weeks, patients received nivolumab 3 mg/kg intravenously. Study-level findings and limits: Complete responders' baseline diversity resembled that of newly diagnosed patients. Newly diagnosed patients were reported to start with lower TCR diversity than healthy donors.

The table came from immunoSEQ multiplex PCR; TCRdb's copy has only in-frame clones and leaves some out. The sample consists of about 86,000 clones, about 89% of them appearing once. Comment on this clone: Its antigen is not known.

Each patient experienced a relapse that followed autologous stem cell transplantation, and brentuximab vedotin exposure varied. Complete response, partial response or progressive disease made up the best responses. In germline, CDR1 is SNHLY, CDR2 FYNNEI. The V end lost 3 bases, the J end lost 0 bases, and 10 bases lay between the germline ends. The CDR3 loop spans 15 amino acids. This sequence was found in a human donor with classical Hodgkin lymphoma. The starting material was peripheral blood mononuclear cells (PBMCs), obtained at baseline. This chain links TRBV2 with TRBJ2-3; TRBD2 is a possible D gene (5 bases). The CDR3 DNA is TGTGCCAGCAGTGATGCCAGGACTAGCACAGATACGCAGTATTTT. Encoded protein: CASSDARTSTDTQYF.